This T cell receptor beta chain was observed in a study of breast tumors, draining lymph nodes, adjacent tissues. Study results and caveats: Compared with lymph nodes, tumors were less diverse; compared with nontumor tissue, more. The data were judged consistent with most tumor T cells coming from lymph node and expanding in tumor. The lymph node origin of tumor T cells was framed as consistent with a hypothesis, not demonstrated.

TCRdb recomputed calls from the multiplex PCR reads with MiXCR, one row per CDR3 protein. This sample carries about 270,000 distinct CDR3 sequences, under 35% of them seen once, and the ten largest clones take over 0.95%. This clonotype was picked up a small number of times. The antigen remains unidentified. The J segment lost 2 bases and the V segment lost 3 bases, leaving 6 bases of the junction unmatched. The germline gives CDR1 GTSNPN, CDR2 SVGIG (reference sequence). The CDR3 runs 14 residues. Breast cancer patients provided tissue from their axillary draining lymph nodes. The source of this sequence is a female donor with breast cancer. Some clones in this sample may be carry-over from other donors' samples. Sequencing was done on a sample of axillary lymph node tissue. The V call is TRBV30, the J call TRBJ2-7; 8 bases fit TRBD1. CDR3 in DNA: TGTGCCTGGAGAAAGGACAGGGCGGCCTACGAGCAGTACTTC. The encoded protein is CAWRKDRAAYEQYF.